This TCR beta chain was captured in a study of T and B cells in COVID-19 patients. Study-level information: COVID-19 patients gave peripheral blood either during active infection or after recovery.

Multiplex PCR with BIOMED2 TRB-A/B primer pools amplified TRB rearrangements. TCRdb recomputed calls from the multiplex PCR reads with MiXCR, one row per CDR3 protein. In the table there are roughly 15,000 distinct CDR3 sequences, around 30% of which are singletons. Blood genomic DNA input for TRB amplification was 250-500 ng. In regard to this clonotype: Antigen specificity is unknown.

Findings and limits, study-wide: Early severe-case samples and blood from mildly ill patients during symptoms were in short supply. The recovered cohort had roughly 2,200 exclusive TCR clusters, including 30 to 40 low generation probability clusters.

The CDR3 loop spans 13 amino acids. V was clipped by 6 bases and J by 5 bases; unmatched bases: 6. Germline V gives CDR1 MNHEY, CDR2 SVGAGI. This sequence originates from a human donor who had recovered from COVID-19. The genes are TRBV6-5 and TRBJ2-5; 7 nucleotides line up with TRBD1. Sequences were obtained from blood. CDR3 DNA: TGTGCCAGCAGCCAAGGACAGGTGGAGACCCAGTACTTC. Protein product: CASSQGQVETQYF.